Listed here are 30 T cell receptor beta chains from one sample, sequenced in a study of T cell responses to AZD1222 COVID-19 vaccine. Assay used: immunoSEQ multiplex PCR; TCRdb lists only in-frame clones, some missing. The sample lists roughly 140,000 clones, 85% to 90% seen once, with 1.5% to 2% in the top ten. The sample in question was peripheral blood, obtained 28 days after the second AZD1222 dose. Receptors were obtained from an adult who received the AZD1222 COVID-19 vaccine.

The gene calls are TRBV10-2 and TRBJ1-1; 9 bases are a match to TRBD1. The length of the CDR3 is 13 residues. The V segment lost 7 bases and the J segment 2 bases; nucleotides outside the gene matches: 2. Germline-derived CDR1 and CDR2 are WSHSY and SAAADI. CDR3 nucleotides: TGCGCCAGCAAGGGACAGGGAAACACTGAAGCTTTCTTT. Protein sequence: CASKGQGNTEAFF.

The chain couples TRBV6-5 to TRBJ2-1; TRBD1 aligns across 8 bases. The germline V gene has CDR1 MNHEY and CDR2 SVGAGI. J was trimmed by 7 bases and V by 7 bases; bases with no gene match: 9. The CDR3 spans 14 residues. The CDR3 DNA reads as TGTGCCAGCACTCAGGGGGCGCTGGTTAATGAGCAGTTCTTC. It specifies CASTQGALVNEQFF.

The chain joins TRBV7-2 to TRBJ2-7; 10 bases match TRBD2. V trimming: 1 base; J trimming: 5 bases; junction bases outside the gene matches: 5. The CDR3 is 15 residues long. In germline, CDR1 is SGHTA, CDR2 FQGNSA. CDR3 region: CASSLVPSGSHEQYF. In DNA, the CDR3 is TGTGCCAGCAGCTTAGTCCCTAGCGGGAGCCACGAGCAGTACTTC.

The chain has TRBV19 and TRBJ1-1, with a weak D call TRBD1 (5 bases). V was pared by 7 bases and J by 0 bases, with 6 bases between. The CDR3 has 12 amino acids. Germline lookup yields CDR1 LNHDA and CDR2 SQIVND (reference sequence). The DNA of the CDR3 is TGTGCCAGTATGGACATGAACACTGAAGCTTTCTTT. Translation: CASMDMNTEAFF.

This clone was counted only a few times. This chain connects TRBV18 to TRBJ2-1, with 11 bases lining up with TRBD2. Germline assignment: CDR1 KGHSH and CDR2 LQKENI. The CDR3 consists of 16 residues. V was pared by 3 bases and J by 7 bases, with 8 bases of the junction left unmatched. The CDR3 DNA sequence: TGTGCCAGCTCACCGCTTACTAGCGGGAGAGGAAATGAGCAGTTCTTC. This sequence encodes CASSPLTSGRGNEQFF.

The chain employs TRBV5-1 and TRBJ2-5; D might be TRBD2 (6 bases). The V gene lost 1 base and the J gene lost 1 base, with 11 bases spanning the gap. The CDR3 is made up of 15 amino acids. Germline values: CDR1 SGHRS, CDR2 YFSETQ. CDR3 amino acids: CASSLSGDFQETQYF. As DNA, the CDR3 is TGCGCCAGCAGCTTGTCGGGGGACTTCCAAGAGACCCAGTACTTC.

The CDR3: CASRAEQSSNTEAFF. DNA for the CDR3: TGTGCCAGCAGGGCGGAGCAGAGTTCGAACACTGAAGCTTTCTTT. The chain carries TRBV2 and TRBJ1-1; D gene ambiguous. This CDR3 is built from 15 residues. The V and J ends lost 6 bases and 1 base respectively, with 15 bases between them. Germline loops: CDR1 SNHLY, CDR2 FYNNEI.

The chain is built from TRBV6-1 and TRBJ2-7, with 7 bases fitting TRBD2. There are 14 residues in the CDR3. J gave up 3 bases and V 3 bases, and 5 bases lay outside the gene matches. The germline CDR1 and CDR2 sequences are MNHNS and SASEGT. CDR3 in DNA: TGTGCCAGCAGTGAGGGAGGGGCTCTCTACGAGCAGTACGTC. Amino acids: CASSEGGALYEQYV.

This clone was observed a handful of times. The chain uses TRBV10-2 and TRBJ1-3, with TRBD1 matching 9 bases. Germline assignment: CDR1 WSHSY and CDR2 SAAADI. The CDR3 consists of 16 residues. V lost 7 bases and J lost 2; bases outside the gene matches: 9. Written as DNA, the CDR3 is TGCGCCAGCAAGGGGACAGGGCTCCCTCCTGGAAACACCATATATTTT. Encoded protein: CASKGTGLPPGNTIYF.

The chain is built from TRBV28 and TRBJ2-1, with a possible D match to TRBD2 (6 bases). The CDR3 spans 16 residues. Germline V gene sequence: CDR1 MDHEN, CDR2 SYDVKM. V lost 6 bases, J lost 0 bases, and 15 bases lay in between. CDR3 sequence: CASRRLDSSSYNEQFF. Here the CDR3 DNA reads TGTGCCAGCAGGCGACTAGATTCTAGCTCCTACAATGAGCAGTTCTTC.

V usage is TRBV5-4 and J usage is TRBJ1-2; D may be TRBD1 (5 bases). The CDR3 totals 17 residues. V shed 0 bases and J shed 4 bases, with 19 bases lying between them. The germline V gene encodes CDR1 SGHNT and CDR2 YYREEE (reference sequence). The CDR3 sequence: CASSLGGASGSGYGYTF. The CDR3 DNA reads TGTGCCAGCAGCTTGGGTGGGGCTTCGGGATCTGGCTATGGCTACACCTTC.

The chain carries TRBV10-3 and TRBJ2-5; 7 nucleotides align to TRBD2. Matching the DNA end better, TRBJ2-7 makes the J call doubtful. The CDR3 has 14 residues. The germline V gene encodes CDR1 ENHRY and CDR2 SYGVKD. CDR3 region: CAISPAGSSYEQYF. In DNA form, the CDR3 reads TGTGCCATCAGCCCAGCGGGAAGCTCCTACGAGCAGTACTTC.

The V and J genes are TRBV6-5 and TRBJ1-5, with a tentative D call TRBD1 (5 bases). Germline lookup yields CDR1 MNHEY and CDR2 SVGAGI. This CDR3 has 15 amino acids. V was cut by 6 bases and J by 2 bases, with 14 bases left in between. CDR3 nucleotide sequence: TGTGCCAGCAGCTGGTCAGGGACTGGCAATCAGCCCCAGCATTTT. Amino acid sequence: CASSWSGTGNQPQHF.

The chain joins TRBV6-5 to TRBJ2-5; 11 bases map to TRBD1. J gave up 5 bases and V 8 bases, and 7 bases lay outside the gene matches. Germline V gene sequence: CDR1 MNHEY, CDR2 SVGAGI. This CDR3 comprises 14 residues. CDR3 loop: CASEGQGAGETQYF. The CDR3 region has the DNA TGTGCCAGCGAAGGACAGGGGGCCGGGGAGACCCAGTACTTC.

V is TRBV19 and J is TRBJ1-4; no clear D gene. The V gene's germline CDR1 is LNHDA and CDR2 SQIVND (reference sequence). There are 15 residues in the CDR3. The V and J ends lost 5 bases and 2 bases respectively, with 12 bases between them. This chain's CDR3 is CASSVIGVTNEKLFF. CDR3 nucleotide sequence: TGTGCCAGTAGTGTAATTGGGGTTACTAATGAAAAACTGTTTTTT.

The J gene is TRBJ1-1, the V gene TRBV6-5; tentative D call: TRBD1 (6 bases). The germline V and J ends were trimmed by 8 bases and 7 bases, with 11 bases remaining between them. The CDR3 has 11 amino acids. From germline, CDR1 is MNHEY and CDR2 SVGAGI. CDR3 in DNA: TGTGCCAGCGTGAGGGGGTTTGAAGCTTTCTTT. Protein: CASVRGFEAFF.

This chain connects TRBV6-5 to TRBJ1-5; possibly TRBD1 for D (5 bases). The CDR3 runs 14 residues. The germline V gene encodes CDR1 MNHEY and CDR2 SVGAGI. V was trimmed by 4 bases and J by 7 bases, leaving 14 bases between them. The CDR3 reads CASSSGRGGQPQHF. In nucleotides, the CDR3 is TGTGCCAGCAGTTCCGGGAGGGGAGGGCAGCCCCAGCATTTT.

This sequence joins TRBV5-1 and TRBJ1-2; TRBD1 matches 7 bases. CDR3 length equals 14 residues. Germline assignment: CDR1 SGHRS and CDR2 YFSETQ. V lost 0 bases and J lost 7; bases outside the gene matches: 6. The CDR3 loop is CASSLEGATGGYTF. In nucleotides, the CDR3 is TGCGCCAGCAGCTTGGAGGGGGCGACCGGTGGCTACACCTTC.

The chain employs TRBV28 and TRBJ2-2; D uncertain. Trimming took off 2 bases at V and 3 bases at J, with 19 bases between the two ends. From germline, CDR1 is MDHEN and CDR2 SYDVKM. The CDR3 covers 18 residues. The CDR3 reads CASSLSFGQPFHTGELFF. CDR3 nucleotide sequence: TGTGCCAGCAGTTTAAGTTTCGGTCAGCCCTTTCACACCGGGGAGCTGTTTTTT.

This clone came up a few times. This chain links TRBV30 with TRBJ2-7, with 13 bases lining up with TRBD2. V gave up 4 bases and J gave up 6 bases; unmatched junction bases: 6. Germline lookup yields CDR1 GTSNPN and CDR2 SVGIG (reference sequence). The CDR3 runs to 14 residues. The CDR3: CAWTWTSGSGEQYF. The DNA of the CDR3 is TGTGCCTGGACTTGGACTAGCGGGAGTGGCGAGCAGTACTTC.

The chain is built from TRBV5-1 and TRBJ1-2, with 7 bases aligning to TRBD1. This CDR3 has 14 amino acids. V trimming: 3 bases; J trimming: 4 bases; junction bases outside the gene matches: 6. Looked up from germline, CDR1 is SGHRS and CDR2 is YFSETQ. In nucleotides, the CDR3 is TGCGCCAGCAGCTATCGGGACAGCCCCTATGGCTACACCTTC. Translation: CASSYRDSPYGYTF.

The chain employs TRBV5-4 and TRBJ1-1; the D is unclear. The V end was cut by 4 bases, the J end by 0 bases, with 13 bases between. Germline V CDR1 and CDR2: SGHNT, YYREEE (reference sequence). The CDR3 consists of 15 residues. The CDR3 coding sequence is TGTGCCAGCAGCGTGGGTGGAGTACTGAACACTGAAGCTTTCTTT. Translation gives CASSVGGVLNTEAFF.

This chain connects TRBV28 to TRBJ1-3; 9 bases map to TRBD1. This CDR3 is built from 13 residues. The ends lost 3 bases at V and 8 bases at J; junction bases unmatched: 2. The germline gives CDR1 MDHEN, CDR2 SYDVKM. The CDR3, as DNA: TGTGCCAGCAGTTTGGGACAGGGTCACACCATATATTTT. The encoded protein is CASSLGQGHTIYF.

In DNA, the CDR3 is TGTGCCAGCAGTAAACGACAGGGCGATGGCTACACCTTC. Translation gives CASSKRQGDGYTF. The chain carries TRBV6-5 and TRBJ1-2; 7 bases align to TRBD1. The CDR3 covers 13 residues. The germline V gene has CDR1 MNHEY and CDR2 SVGAGI. V was pared by 5 bases and J by 6 bases, with 6 bases of the junction left unmatched.

A remark on this clone: At the DNA level, this CDR3 is encoded by other sequences in the same sample as well. The J gene is TRBJ1-1, the V gene TRBV7-2, with 7 bases lining up with TRBD1. The germline CDR1 and CDR2 sequences are SGHTA and FQGNSA. Losses at the gene ends were 4 bases for V and 4 bases for J; bases not matched to a gene: 6. CDR3 size: 14 residues. CDR3 in DNA: TGTGCCAGCAGCTCCAGACAGGGACGCACTGAAGCTTTCTTT. It yields the protein CASSSRQGRTEAFF.

V gene TRBV5-1 combines with J gene TRBJ2-5; 9 nucleotides match TRBD1. CDR3 size: 15 residues. CDR1 and CDR2 from the germline V gene are SGHRS and YFSETQ. V was pared by 4 bases and J by 5 bases, with 9 bases of the junction left unmatched. CDR3 protein: CASSPDGDREETQYF. The CDR3 nucleotides are TGCGCCAGCAGCCCGGACGGGGACAGGGAGGAGACCCAGTACTTC.

There are many counts of this clone. The chain combines TRBV7-9 with TRBJ1-3; D is unresolved. Germline CDR1 reads SEHNR; CDR2 reads FQNEAQ (reference sequence). This CDR3 is built from 12 residues. V lost 6 bases and J lost 5, with 8 bases in between. In nucleotides, the CDR3 is TGTGCCAGCAGAGGACGGAGAAACACCATATATTTT. This sequence encodes CASRGRRNTIYF.

This clone was seen a handful of times. The V gene is TRBV5-1, the J gene TRBJ2-1; 9 nucleotides line up with TRBD2. The ends lost 5 bases at V and 2 bases at J; junction bases unmatched: 8. The V gene's germline CDR1 is SGHRS and CDR2 YFSETQ. There are 16 residues in the CDR3. The CDR3, as DNA: TGCGCCAGCAGTGGGGGCGGGAGGGGAACCTACAATGAGCAGTTCTTC. Protein product: CASSGGGRGTYNEQFF.

The V and J genes are TRBV13 and TRBJ2-5; D is uncertain. The CDR3 runs 14 residues. CDR1 PRHDT and CDR2 FYEKMQ come from the germline V gene (reference sequence). The V and J ends lost 4 bases and 0 bases respectively, with 9 bases between them. CDR3 residues: CASSSRDYQETQYF. DNA of the CDR3: TGTGCCAGCAGCTCCCGAGACTACCAAGAGACCCAGTACTTC.

The chain joins TRBV5-1 to TRBJ2-7; 7 nucleotides match TRBD1. V lost 3 bases and J lost 7; bases outside the gene matches: 13. The CDR3 covers 15 residues. Germline-derived CDR1 and CDR2 are SGHRS and YFSETQ. CDR3 residues: CASSSSTGNLREQYF. The CDR3 bases are TGCGCCAGCAGCTCATCGACAGGGAACCTCAGGGAGCAGTACTTC. The full variable domain, its missing parts supplied by reference TRBV5-1 and TRBJ2-7, is KAGVTQTPRYLIKTRGQQVTLSCSPISGHRSVSWYQQTPGQGLQFLFEYFSETQRNKGNFPGRFSGRQFSNSRSEMNVSTLELGDSALYLCASSSSTGNLREQYFGPGTRLTVT.